What follows are 30 T cell receptor beta chains derived from one specimen sequenced in a study of blood T cell repertoires in COVID-19. Profiling relied on immunoSEQ multiplex PCR, and the TCRdb table lists in-frame clones only, not all of them. The sample lists some 200,000 clones, roughly 80% seen once, with 9.5% to 11% in the top ten. Sequencing was performed on peripheral blood. These receptors all stem from a woman aged 40 to 50 with COVID-19, enrolled during active disease.

The J gene is TRBJ2-3, the V gene TRBV18, with 8 bases aligning to TRBD2. The CDR3 consists of 17 residues. CDR1 and CDR2 (germline): KGHSH, LQKENI. J gave up 5 bases and V 6 bases, and 16 bases lay outside the gene matches. The CDR3 DNA sequence: TGTGCCAGCTCTCCAGGGGCACAACTAGCGGATATAGATACGCAGTATTTT. Translated: CASSPGAQLADIDTQYF.

The chain employs TRBV24-1 and TRBJ2-5, with D possibly TRBD2 on 7 matching bases. The CDR3 runs to 15 residues. Deletions cut 2 bases from V and 1 base from J, with 10 bases between. Germline V gene data show CDR1 as KGHDR and CDR2 as SFDVKD. CDR3 nucleotide sequence: TGTGCCACCAGTGATTCGGGGGGCCCCCAAGAGACCCAGTACTTC. Translation: CATSDSGGPQETQYF.

The chain links TRBV10-3 to TRBJ1-4; 10 nucleotides line up with TRBD1. J lost 8 bases, V lost 5 bases, and 8 bases had no gene match. CDR3 size: 15 residues. The germline CDR1 and CDR2 sequences are ENHRY and SYGVKD. The CDR3 region has the DNA TGTGCCATCAGTCACCGGGACAGGGGCGAAGAAAAACTGTTTTTT. Translating it yields CAISHRDRGEEKLFF.

V gene TRBV2 combines with J gene TRBJ2-7; 8 positions match TRBD1. The CDR3 has 15 amino acids. CDR1 and CDR2 from the germline V gene are SNHLY and FYNNEI. V lost 5 bases, J lost 5 bases, and 11 bases stayed unmatched. The CDR3, as DNA: TGTGCCAGCAGTCAAGTGGCACAGGGGGACCACGAGCAGTACTTC. Amino acids: CASSQVAQGDHEQYF.

The chain links TRBV6-5 to TRBJ2-2; D might be TRBD2 (6 bases). The germline V gene has CDR1 MNHEY and CDR2 SVGAGI. The V end lost 6 bases, the J end lost 4 bases, and 9 bases lay between the germline ends. This CDR3 has 13 amino acids. DNA for the CDR3: TGTGCCAGCAGATGGGACTTCACCGGGGAGCTGTTTTTT. This sequence encodes CASRWDFTGELFF.

This chain joins TRBV11-2 and TRBJ2-1; D is perhaps TRBD1 (5 bases). Per germline, CDR1 SGHAT and CDR2 FQNNGV. V was cut by 2 bases and J by 6 bases, with 20 bases left in between. The CDR3 covers 17 residues. The CDR3: CASSLRGSGARGNEQFF. In DNA, the CDR3 is TGTGCCAGCAGCTTACGAGGTAGTGGGGCTAGGGGCAATGAGCAGTTCTTC.

The chain uses TRBV18 and TRBJ2-3; 8 bases fit TRBD2. This CDR3 has 17 amino acids. Germline loops: CDR1 KGHSH, CDR2 LQKENI. The V segment lost 4 bases and the J segment 0 bases; nucleotides outside the gene matches: 9. In DNA, the CDR3 is TGTGCCAGCTCACTAAACGAGCGGGAGCTTAGCACAGATACGCAGTATTTT. It encodes CASSLNERELSTDTQYF.

This rearrangement joins TRBV6-5 to TRBJ2-1; a possible D gene is TRBD2 (5 bases). Per germline, CDR1 MNHEY and CDR2 SVGAGI. Trimming removed 5 bases at V and 9 bases at J, with 14 bases between. The CDR3 length is 13 residues. CDR3 sequence reads: CASSPYGGGEQFF. In DNA, the CDR3 is TGTGCCAGCAGTCCTTACGGAGGTGGTGAGCAGTTCTTC.

This clone turned up a few times. DNA for the CDR3: TGTGCCAGCAGCTCGCCCTTTGAGTCCCTCCCAGATACGCAGTATTTT. Translating it yields CASSSPFESLPDTQYF. V gene TRBV7-2 combines with J gene TRBJ2-3, with D uncertain. The ends were cut back, 4 bases at V and 4 bases at J, with 18 bases in the middle. This CDR3 has 16 residues. Germline V lookup: CDR1 SGHTA, CDR2 FQGNSA.

The table lists this clone with a few counts. The V call is TRBV7-9, the J call TRBJ1-2; maybe TRBD1 (6 bases). The germline gives CDR1 SEHNR, CDR2 FQNEAQ (reference sequence). With 5 bases removed from V and 7 bases from J, the gap between germline ends came to 23 bases. The CDR3 contains 16 residues. This CDR3 reads CASSPKQTGSLSGYTF. CDR3 nucleotide sequence: TGTGCCAGCAGCCCTAAACAGACAGGTTCACTGAGTGGCTACACCTTC.

This chain links TRBV19 with TRBJ2-1; 10 nucleotides match TRBD2. This CDR3 spans 14 amino acids. V shed 3 bases, J shed 8 bases, and the junction held 4 bases outside the gene matches. Germline V lookup: CDR1 LNHDA, CDR2 SQIVND (reference sequence). The CDR3 bases are TGTGCCAGTAGTATTCTAGCGGGAGTGTATGAGCAGTTCTTC. Amino acid sequence: CASSILAGVYEQFF.

The rearrangement uses TRBV10-1 and TRBJ2-1; the match to TRBD2 covers 10 bases. The length of the CDR3 is 14 residues. Germline V gene sequence: CDR1 WNHNN, CDR2 SYGVQD (reference sequence). Trimming took 4 bases from V and 6 from J; bases not matched to a gene: 3. CDR3 amino acids: CASSASGGINEQFF. The CDR3 bases are TGCGCCAGCAGTGCTAGCGGGGGAATCAATGAGCAGTTCTTC.

The V call is TRBV2, the J call TRBJ2-5; D unclear. The V end lost 7 bases, the J end lost 0 bases, and 15 bases lay between the germline ends. CDR1 is SNHLY and CDR2 is FYNNEI in the germline V gene. The CDR3 contains 15 residues. The CDR3 bases are TGTGCCAGCACCTACAGCAAAATAAACCAAGAGACCCAGTACTTC. This translates into CASTYSKINQETQYF. Full variable domain (outside the CDR3, taken from reference TRBV2 and TRBJ2-5): EPEVTQTPSHQVTQMGQEVILRCVPISNHLYFYWYRQILGQKVEFLVSFYNNEISEKSEIFDDQFSVERPDGSNFTLKIRSTKLEDSAMYFCASTYSKINQETQYFGPGTRLLVL.

V and J are TRBV28 and TRBJ1-4; D is undetermined. Germline V lookup: CDR1 MDHEN, CDR2 SYDVKM. Deletions cut 2 bases from V and 0 bases from J, with 4 bases between. The length of the CDR3 is 14 residues. CDR3 residues: CASSLAATNEKLFF. The DNA of the CDR3 is TGTGCCAGCAGTTTAGCGGCAACTAATGAAAAACTGTTTTTT.

V usage is TRBV19 and J usage is TRBJ1-1; 8 bases map to TRBD1. The CDR3 is 13 residues long. The V gene's germline CDR1 is LNHDA and CDR2 SQIVND (reference sequence). The J segment lost 7 bases and the V segment lost 5 bases, leaving 6 bases of the junction unmatched. CDR3 DNA: TGTGCCAGTAGTCCTGGGACAGGTGTTGAAGCTTTCTTT. It specifies CASSPGTGVEAFF.

This clone has just a few counts. This rearrangement joins TRBV30 to TRBJ1-2; TRBD1 is a possible D gene (6 bases). CDR1 is GTSNPN, CDR2 SVGIG, per germline (reference sequence). The CDR3 spans 15 residues. Deletions cut 5 bases from V and 4 bases from J, with 20 bases between. The chain's CDR3 is CAWAPNRVLGYGYTF. CDR3 DNA sequence: TGTGCCTGGGCGCCTAACAGGGTCCTGGGCTATGGCTACACCTTC.

The chain joins TRBV6-5 to TRBJ2-1; 8 nucleotides match TRBD2. CDR3 length equals 15 residues. CDR1 and CDR2 (germline): MNHEY, SVGAGI. The junction had 5 bases not matched to a gene; V was cut back by 2 bases and J by 5 bases. Written as DNA, the CDR3 is TGTGCCAGCAGTTACAGACTAGCGAGTAACAATGAGCAGTTCTTC. It translates to CASSYRLASNNEQFF.

Only one count was recorded for this clone. The J gene is TRBJ1-1, the V gene TRBV30, with D perhaps TRBD1 (5 bases). The CDR3 spans 13 residues. Germline V lookup: CDR1 GTSNPN, CDR2 SVGIG (reference sequence). The V gene lost 7 bases and the J gene lost 1 base, with 13 bases spanning the gap. This chain's CDR3 is CASYPGGNTEAFF. The CDR3 DNA reads TGTGCCTCATACCCGGGGGGGAACACTGAAGCTTTCTTT.

The rearrangement links TRBV14 to TRBJ1-1; D unclear. CDR1 and CDR2 (germline): SGHDN, FVKESK. V was shortened by 0 bases and J by 7 bases, with 9 bases between the two germline ends. This CDR3 spans 13 amino acids. The CDR3 region is CASSQDLLLEAFF. The CDR3 DNA reads TGTGCCAGCAGCCAAGATTTACTCCTTGAAGCTTTCTTT.

J is TRBJ2-1 and V is TRBV6-1, with 8 bases matching TRBD2. This CDR3 comprises 16 residues. Germline V gene lookup returns CDR1 MNHNS and CDR2 SASEGT. Unmatched junction bases numbered 10, after V lost 4 bases and J lost 5 bases. The CDR3 region has the DNA TGTGCCAGCAGTGCACTAGCGGACTCCGGCAACAATGAGCAGTTCTTC. Translated: CASSALADSGNNEQFF.

The chain couples TRBV9 to TRBJ2-1; D perhaps matches TRBD1 (6 bases). Germline V gene data show CDR1 as SGDLS and CDR2 as YYNGEE. The CDR3 spans 18 residues. The germline V and J ends were trimmed by 3 bases and 1 base, with 20 bases remaining between them. CDR3 sequence reads: CASSGREGTPLSYNEQFF. CDR3 DNA: TGTGCCAGCAGCGGACGTGAGGGGACACCGCTTTCCTACAATGAGCAGTTCTTC. Complete variable domain (other parts from reference TRBV9 and TRBJ2-1): DSGVTQTPKHLITATGQRVTLRCSPRSGDLSVYWYQQSLDQGLQFLIQYYNGEERAKGNILERFSAQQFPDLHSELNLSSLELGDSALYFCASSGREGTPLSYNEQFFGPGTRLTVL.

This chain joins TRBV7-2 and TRBJ1-5, with D hard to call. From germline, CDR1 is SGHTA and CDR2 FQGNSA. V lost 5 bases, J lost 4 bases, and 21 bases lay in between. There are 17 residues in the CDR3. The CDR3 here is CASSPWAGSSGNQPQHF. The CDR3 nucleotides read TGTGCCAGCAGCCCTTGGGCAGGCTCCTCGGGGAATCAGCCCCAGCATTTT.

The genes are TRBV7-6 and TRBJ1-5, with 8 bases identical to TRBD1. This CDR3 is built from 16 residues. Trimming removed 5 bases from V and 0 bases from J; junction bases left unmatched: 6. Looked up from germline, CDR1 is SGHVS and CDR2 is FNYEAQ. CDR3 nucleotide sequence: TGTGCCAGCAGCCCGGAGACAGGGGTTAGCAATCAGCCCCAGCATTTT. Translated, it gives CASSPETGVSNQPQHF.

This chain links TRBV11-2 with TRBJ2-5; D might be TRBD1 (6 bases). This CDR3 comprises 15 residues. Germline assignment: CDR1 SGHAT and CDR2 FQNNGV. The germline V and J ends were trimmed by 2 bases and 5 bases, with 15 bases remaining between them. The CDR3 DNA reads TGTGCCAGCAGCTTAAGGTCAGGGGCGGTGGAGACCCAGTACTTC. It specifies CASSLRSGAVETQYF.

This clone occurred once. V and J are TRBV6-5 and TRBJ2-3; 7 nucleotides match TRBD2. The CDR3 sequence is 15 residues long. The V gene end was trimmed by 2 bases and the J gene end by 4 bases; junction bases not matched to a gene: 6. CDR1 and CDR2 from the germline V gene are MNHEY and SVGAGI. The DNA for the CDR3 is TGTGCCAGCAGTTACGGGCGGGAGCCTCCAGATACGCAGTATTTT. Its translation is CASSYGREPPDTQYF.

In DNA form, the CDR3 reads TGCGCCAGCAGCTACGCGGACAGCAACTACGAGCAGTACTTC. Its translation is CASSYADSNYEQYF. The chain uses TRBV5-1 and TRBJ2-7; D perhaps matches TRBD1 (6 bases). The CDR3 contains 14 residues. Germline V gives CDR1 SGHRS, CDR2 YFSETQ. V gave up 3 bases and J gave up 3 bases, with 13 bases separating them.

The chain joins TRBV27 to TRBJ2-1; D perhaps matches TRBD1 (5 bases). Trimming cost V 3 bases and J 5 bases, with 8 bases left between them. CDR3 size: 13 residues. Germline V gene sequence: CDR1 MNHEY, CDR2 SMNVEV (reference sequence). CDR3 in amino acids: CASSFAGNNEQFF. The CDR3 DNA reads as TGTGCCAGCAGTTTTGCAGGGAACAATGAGCAGTTCTTC.

This sequence joins TRBV5-8 and TRBJ2-1; 12 nucleotides agree with TRBD2. Trimming at V came to 5 bases and at J to 4 bases, leaving 10 bases not matched to a gene. The V gene's germline CDR1 is SGHTS and CDR2 YDEGEE. This CDR3 has 17 amino acids. The CDR3 region has the DNA TGTGCCAGCAGACGAAGACTAGCGGGAGTGGGTTACAATGAGCAGTTCTTC. The encoded protein is CASRRRLAGVGYNEQFF.

The gene calls are TRBV24-1 and TRBJ2-2; 8 bases match TRBD1. V dropped 0 bases and J dropped 7; count of bases not matched to a gene: 6. Germline CDR1 KGHDR, CDR2 SFDVKD. CDR3 length equals 16 residues. CDR3 loop: CATSDLGTGEGGELFF. The DNA for the CDR3 is TGTGCCACCAGTGATTTGGGGACAGGAGAGGGCGGGGAGCTGTTTTTT.

The chain employs TRBV7-8 and TRBJ2-3; 9 positions agree with TRBD1. Germline CDR1 SGHVS, CDR2 FQNEAQ. The J segment lost 1 base and the V segment lost 6 bases, leaving 8 bases of the junction unmatched. The CDR3 sequence is 16 residues long. In DNA, the CDR3 is TGTGCCAGCAGAAAACCCCGGACAGGGGGCACAGATACGCAGTATTTT. Protein sequence: CASRKPRTGGTDTQYF.